Sequencing of this T cell receptor (beta chain) was carried out in a study of blood T cell repertoires in COVID-19 (TCRdb year 2020). About the study as a whole: Collaborator samples came from the United States, Italy and Spain and covered acute and convalescent phases of COVID-19. Samples came from the ongoing ImmuneRACE study (first 160 participants) plus 1,254 subjects from 6 global collaborators. A de-identified subject ID, COVID-19 status, age in years and sex were almost always included in the sample metadata. The prospective study material was composed of cDNA or gDNA derived from T cells, B-cell-depleted T cells, or PBMCs. Where HLA class I and class II types were available, the types were taken from metadata supplied by the sample provider, not from assay-based typing. The repertoires were released in a freely available public database meant as a resource for research on the immune response to SARS-CoV-2. The dataset comprised deeply sampled blood TCRbeta repertoires from subjects exposed to, actively infected with, or recovered from COVID-19. Overall results and qualifications from the work: Clinical and demographic metadata were provided uncurated, with the amount varying by source and participant.

TCRbeta CDR3 regions were amplified from genomic DNA using the immunoSEQ Assay, a bias-controlled multiplex PCR. The paper's processing steps were these. Within the assay, amplification of reference gene primers was used to estimate how many nucleated cells each sample contained. To quantify the absolute abundance of each unique TCRbeta CDR3 rearrangement, sequence reads were collapsed and filtered. For each sample, productive Simpson clonality was calculated as the square root of Simpson's diversity index over productive rearrangements. Here the immuneACCESS table is served through TCRdb, limited to in-frame sequences with V and J called. Missing clones are a known gap in these copies; in checked studies unresolved V genes cover under half, and the rest lacks a known reason. V, J and clone size were drawn from that table, and D and trimming were deduced from the DNA. This sample is represented by 150,000 to 200,000 clones; approximately 80% of them were singletons. The ten largest clonotypes hold less than 3% of the sample.

Whole blood was collected in K2EDTA tubes by collaborating institutions according to the institutions' own protocols. Collaborator samples were shipped for TCRbeta analysis as frozen whole blood, isolated PBMCs, or DNA extracted from either sample type. Turning to this clone: Its antigen has not been determined. Base qualities were left out, and no much larger clone turns up one base away.

Sequencing used peripheral blood. The sequence was obtained from a woman between 55 and 75 years old with acute or convalescent COVID-19.

This receptor has the CDR3 CASSVVGLADSDTQYF. DNA sequence: TGTGCCAGCAGCGTAGTGGGACTAGCGGACTCAGATACGCAGTATTTT. The V and J segments used are TRBV9 and TRBJ2-3; TRBD2 fits 11 bases in the junction. The CDR3 covers 16 residues, taking in both the cysteine and the phenylalanine. Only the CDR3 part of the read is kept: 48 bases, read in frame from the first base. CDR1 is given as SGDLS and CDR2 as YYNGEE, both from the germline V gene. The germline V end is reduced by 0 bases and the J end by 4 bases; junction bases left unmatched: 4.